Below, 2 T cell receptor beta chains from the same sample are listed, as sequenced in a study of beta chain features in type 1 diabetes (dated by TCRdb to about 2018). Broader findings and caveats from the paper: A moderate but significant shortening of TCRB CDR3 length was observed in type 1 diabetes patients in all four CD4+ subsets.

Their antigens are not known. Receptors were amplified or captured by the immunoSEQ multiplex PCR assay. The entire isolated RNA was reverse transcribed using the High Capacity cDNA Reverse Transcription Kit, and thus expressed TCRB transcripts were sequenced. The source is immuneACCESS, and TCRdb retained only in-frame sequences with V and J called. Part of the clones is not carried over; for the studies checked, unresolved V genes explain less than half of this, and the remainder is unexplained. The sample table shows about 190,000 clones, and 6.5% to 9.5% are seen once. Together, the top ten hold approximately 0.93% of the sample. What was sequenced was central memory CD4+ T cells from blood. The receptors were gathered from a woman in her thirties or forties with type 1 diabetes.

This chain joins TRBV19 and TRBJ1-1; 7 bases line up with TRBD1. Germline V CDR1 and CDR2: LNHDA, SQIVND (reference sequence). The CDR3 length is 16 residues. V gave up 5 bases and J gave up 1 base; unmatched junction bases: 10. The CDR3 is CASSPRTGWRNTEAFF. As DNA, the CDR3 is TGTGCCAGTAGTCCTCGGACAGGATGGAGGAACACTGAAGCTTTCTTT. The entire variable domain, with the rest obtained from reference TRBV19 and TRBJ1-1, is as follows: DGGITQSPKYLFRKEGQNVTLSCEQNLNHDAMYWYRQDPGQGLRLIYYSQIVNDFQKGDIAEGYSVSREKKESFPLTVTSAQKNPTAFYLCASSPRTGWRNTEAFFGQGTRLTVV.

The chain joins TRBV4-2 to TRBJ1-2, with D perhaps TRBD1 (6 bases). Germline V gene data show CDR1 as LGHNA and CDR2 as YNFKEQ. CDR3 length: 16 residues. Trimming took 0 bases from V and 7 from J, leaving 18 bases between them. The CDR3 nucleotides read TGTGCCAGCAGCCAAGATCTGGCAGGGGAGATTCTTGGCTACACCTTC. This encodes CASSQDLAGEILGYTF.